Presented here are 27 T cell receptor beta chains from one specimen sequenced in a study of cytomegalovirus exposure and HLA in healthy donors. Some clones are missing from TCRdb's copy, which holds only in-frame ones; the method was immunoSEQ multiplex PCR. The sample yields about 200,000 clones, 65% to 90% seen once. The sample taken for sequencing was PBMCs. The receptors stem from a woman between 25 and 40 years old in good health and CMV-seropositive.

The V gene is TRBV11-3, the J gene TRBJ2-1; 7 nucleotides match TRBD2. The CDR3 runs to 15 residues. Germline CDR1 and CDR2: SGHNT and YENEEA. J was trimmed by 8 bases and V by 1 base; bases with no gene match: 8. CDR3 nucleotide sequence: TGTGCCAGCAGCTTAGCCCCTGGGCGGGAGTATGAGCAGTTCTTC. It yields the protein CASSLAPGREYEQFF.

The V call is TRBV27, the J call TRBJ2-7; TRBD1 agrees at 8 bases. V trimming: 3 bases; J trimming: 3 bases; junction bases outside the gene matches: 10. Germline V lookup: CDR1 MNHEY, CDR2 SMNVEV (reference sequence). This CDR3 region has 16 residues. The CDR3 DNA follows: TGTGCCAGCAGTTTGGGGTACGGGACAGGTGTCTACGAGCAGTACTTC. It is translated as CASSLGYGTGVYEQYF.

This chain connects TRBV15 to TRBJ1-3; D uncertain. The CDR3 has 15 residues. Germline-derived CDR1 and CDR2 are LNHNV and YYDKDF (reference sequence). Deletions cut 7 bases from V and 0 bases from J, with 13 bases between. CDR3 amino acids: CATNLGMHSGNTIYF. CDR3 bases: TGTGCCACCAACCTCGGGATGCACTCTGGAAACACCATATATTTT. The full variable domain, with the rest looked up from reference TRBV15 and TRBJ1-3, is DAMVIQNPRYQVTQFGKPVTLSCSQTLNHNVMYWYQQKSSQAPKLLFHYYDKDFNNEADTPDNFQSRRPNTSFCFLDIRSPGLGDTAMYLCATNLGMHSGNTIYFGEGSWLTVV.

The gene calls are TRBV30 and TRBJ2-1, with 7 bases that match TRBD1. The V segment lost 7 bases and the J segment 2 bases; nucleotides outside the gene matches: 5. The V gene's germline CDR1 is GTSNPN and CDR2 SVGIG (reference sequence). The CDR3 is 13 residues long. This CDR3 is CAYTGVTYNEQFF. CDR3 nucleotide sequence: TGTGCCTACACAGGGGTCACCTACAATGAGCAGTTCTTC.

This clone was recorded once. DNA of the CDR3: TGTGCCAGCAGCCGCCGGGACAGGGCTGACGAGCAGTACTTC. It yields the protein CASSRRDRADEQYF. The V gene is TRBV7-9, the J gene TRBJ2-7; 9 nucleotides line up with TRBD1. The V gene end was trimmed by 5 bases and the J gene end by 5 bases; junction bases not matched to a gene: 7. Germline V gene lookup returns CDR1 SEHNR and CDR2 FQNEAQ (reference sequence). The CDR3 length is 14 residues.

J is TRBJ2-7 and V is TRBV7-2; 7 bases agree with TRBD2. With 3 bases clipped from V and 6 bases from J, the junction kept 8 bases outside the gene matches. CDR1 SGHTA and CDR2 FQGNSA come from the germline V gene. The CDR3 has 14 amino acids. This CDR3 is CASSLAGVVSEQYF. As DNA, the CDR3 is TGTGCCAGCAGCTTGGCGGGAGTGGTTAGCGAGCAGTACTTC.

The chain links TRBV7-9 to TRBJ1-1; 11 bases map to TRBD1. Germline trimming cut 2 bases from V and 3 bases from J; bases unmatched to any gene: 5. CDR1 and CDR2 (germline): SEHNR, FQNEAQ (reference sequence). The CDR3 totals 16 residues. The CDR3: CASSLTGQGGHTEAFF. The CDR3 DNA reads TGTGCCAGCAGCTTAACGGGACAGGGGGGTCACACTGAAGCTTTCTTT.

This chain's CDR3 is CASFLVTGKNEQFF. The CDR3 region has the DNA TGTGCCAGCTTTTTAGTGACAGGGAAAAATGAGCAGTTCTTC. V and J are TRBV7-9 and TRBJ2-1, with 7 bases lining up with TRBD1. The junction had 11 bases not matched to a gene; V was cut back by 8 bases and J by 7 bases. Germline CDR1 reads SEHNR; CDR2 reads FQNEAQ (reference sequence). This CDR3 contains 14 residues.

This clone was counted a single time. The genes are TRBV27 and TRBJ1-5; the match to TRBD1 covers 10 bases. With 6 bases clipped from V and 5 bases from J, the junction kept 4 bases outside the gene matches. In germline, CDR1 is MNHEY, CDR2 SMNVEV (reference sequence). This CDR3 has 14 amino acids. CDR3 bases: TGTGCCAGCAGGCACGGACAGGGGGATCAGCCCCAGCATTTT. Residues: CASRHGQGDQPQHF.

The J gene is TRBJ1-1, the V gene TRBV6-1; TRBD1 is a possible D gene (5 bases). CDR1 is MNHNS and CDR2 is SASEGT in the germline V gene. This CDR3 has 14 amino acids. V shed 3 bases and J shed 6 bases, with 14 bases lying between them. CDR3 loop: CASSEKGREAEAFF. The CDR3 DNA reads as TGTGCCAGCAGTGAGAAGGGCAGGGAGGCTGAAGCTTTCTTT.

The genes are TRBV27 and TRBJ2-1; TRBD2 agrees at 9 bases. CDR3 length: 15 amino acids. Germline V gene sequence: CDR1 MNHEY, CDR2 SMNVEV (reference sequence). The trim removed 5 bases at V and 6 bases at J, leaving 8 bases unmatched. CDR3 protein: CASSPAGTSTNEQFF. CDR3 sequence (DNA): TGTGCCAGCAGTCCTGCCGGGACTAGCACCAATGAGCAGTTCTTC.

J is TRBJ1-5 and V is TRBV27; 8 bases line up with TRBD1. This CDR3 comprises 20 residues. Germline V gene data show CDR1 as MNHEY and CDR2 as SMNVEV (reference sequence). Germline trimming cut 5 bases from V and 5 bases from J; bases unmatched to any gene: 23. As DNA, the CDR3 is TGTGCCAGCAGTCCCCTAAGGGGCCGATCAGGGGGCGCGACAGATCAGCCCCAGCATTTT. This sequence encodes CASSPLRGRSGGATDQPQHF.

The chain recombines TRBV5-1 with TRBJ1-5; D may be TRBD1 (5 bases). CDR1 and CDR2 from the germline V gene are SGHRS and YFSETQ. Trimming took 1 base from V and 6 from J, leaving 8 bases between them. The CDR3 has 13 residues. The CDR3 DNA reads as TGCGCCAGCAGCTTGTCCCAGGGTCAGCCCCAGCATTTT. Its translation is CASSLSQGQPQHF.

J is TRBJ2-6 and V is TRBV29-1, with a possible D match to TRBD2 (6 bases). CDR1 SQVTM and CDR2 ANQGSEA come from the germline V gene. With 6 bases removed from V and 4 bases from J, the gap between germline ends came to 16 bases. CDR3 length: 15 amino acids. The chain's CDR3 is CSVSIGGPGANVLTF. The CDR3 DNA follows: TGCAGCGTCTCCATCGGGGGACCCGGGGCCAACGTCCTGACTTTC.

This clone was picked up a small number of times. The genes are TRBV7-2 and TRBJ1-1, with TRBD1 as a possible D gene (5 bases). The CDR3 sequence is 16 residues long. Germline V CDR1 and CDR2: SGHTA, FQGNSA. Trimming removed 5 bases at V and 4 bases at J, with 20 bases between. CDR3 amino acids: CASSLNRPGVGTEAFF. CDR3 bases: TGTGCCAGCAGCCTGAATAGGCCGGGGGTAGGCACTGAAGCTTTCTTT.

This clone was seen ten or more times. This chain uses TRBV5-4 with TRBJ1-2; 8 bases agree with TRBD1. The CDR3 consists of 15 residues. The junction had 4 bases not matched to a gene; V was cut back by 1 base and J by 2 bases. The V gene's germline CDR1 is SGHNT and CDR2 YYREEE (reference sequence). The CDR3 coding sequence is TGTGCCAGCAGCTTGCTCTGGACAGGGAACTATGGCTACACCTTC. This gives the protein CASSLLWTGNYGYTF.

The chain carries TRBV27 and TRBJ2-2; TRBD2 agrees at 7 bases. This CDR3 is built from 15 residues. The J segment lost 6 bases and the V segment lost 0 bases, leaving 4 bases of the junction unmatched. Germline lookup yields CDR1 MNHEY and CDR2 SMNVEV (reference sequence). The CDR3 nucleotides read TGTGCCAGCAGTTTATCCCGGACTAGTTCCGGGGAGCTGTTTTTT. Translation gives CASSLSRTSSGELFF.

V usage is TRBV6-5 and J usage is TRBJ1-2; no firm D call. This CDR3 contains 14 residues. The V end lost 5 bases, the J end lost 5 bases, and 15 bases lay between the germline ends. Looked up from germline, CDR1 is MNHEY and CDR2 is SVGAGI. The CDR3 DNA sequence: TGTGCCAGCAGTACCGTCGGAGGCCGGTATGGCTACACCTTC. Residues: CASSTVGGRYGYTF.

The gene calls are TRBV5-1 and TRBJ2-7; possibly TRBD1 for D (5 bases). This CDR3 spans 15 amino acids. Trimming took 0 bases from V and 3 from J, leaving 13 bases between them. Per germline, CDR1 SGHRS and CDR2 YFSETQ. The DNA of the CDR3 is TGCGCCAGCAGCTTGGCGATAGGGGTCATCTACGAGCAGTACTTC. This codes for CASSLAIGVIYEQYF.

The chain has TRBV5-1 and TRBJ2-1, with 12 bases aligning to TRBD2. The CDR3 is 16 amino acids. Germline CDR1 SGHRS, CDR2 YFSETQ. J was trimmed by 2 bases and V by 3 bases; bases with no gene match: 3. The CDR3 DNA reads as TGCGCCAGCAGCTCACTAGCGGGAGGCGCCTACAATGAGCAGTTCTTC. Translation: CASSSLAGGAYNEQFF.

This clone showed up just once. The chain joins TRBV9 to TRBJ2-3, with a weak D call TRBD1 (6 bases). The CDR3 covers 15 residues. V lost 6 bases and J lost 0, with 14 bases in between. Germline V gene sequence: CDR1 SGDLS, CDR2 YYNGEE. The CDR3 protein is CASNPDRSSTDTQYF. In nucleotides, the CDR3 is TGTGCCAGCAACCCCGACAGGTCTAGCACAGATACGCAGTATTTT.

The rearrangement uses TRBV27 and TRBJ1-1, with D perhaps matching TRBD1 (6 bases). The CDR3 runs to 18 residues. The V end was cut by 8 bases, the J end by 4 bases, with 29 bases between. CDR1 and CDR2 (germline): MNHEY, SMNVEV (reference sequence). CDR3 in amino acids: CASHIDRFDLYSSTEAFF. The CDR3 nucleotides read TGTGCCAGCCATATCGACAGGTTTGATTTGTATTCGAGCACTGAAGCTTTCTTT.

CDR3 nucleotide sequence: TGTGCCAGCCGAAGCAGGGAAGCTGGAAACACCATATATTTT. This codes for CASRSREAGNTIYF. This chain uses TRBV5-4 with TRBJ1-3; weak D call: TRBD1 (5 bases). The V and J ends lost 7 bases and 2 bases respectively, with 13 bases between them. Germline V gene lookup returns CDR1 SGHNT and CDR2 YYREEE (reference sequence). This CDR3 comprises 14 residues.

The rearrangement joins TRBV10-2 to TRBJ2-1, with 9 positions matching TRBD1. In germline, CDR1 is WSHSY, CDR2 SAAADI. The CDR3 loop spans 15 amino acids. V trimming: 6 bases; J trimming: 2 bases; junction bases outside the gene matches: 5. The CDR3 reads CASRPGTGTYNEQFF. Here the CDR3 DNA reads TGCGCCAGCAGGCCCGGGACAGGGACCTACAATGAGCAGTTCTTC.

The rearrangement joins TRBV4-1 to TRBJ2-7, with 8 positions matching TRBD1. The germline CDR1 and CDR2 sequences are MGHRA and YSYEKL. The CDR3 is 15 amino acids. V trimming: 5 bases; J trimming: 2 bases; junction bases outside the gene matches: 8. The CDR3 bases are TGCGCCAGCAGCAATGACAGGGGTGCTACCTACGAGCAGTACTTC. Its protein product is CASSNDRGATYEQYF.

CDR3 sequence: CANKQSGETQYF. The CDR3 bases are TGTGCCAACAAGCAGTCCGGGGAGACCCAGTACTTC. The chain employs TRBV2 and TRBJ2-5, with no clear D. V dropped 10 bases and J dropped 5 bases, with 14 bases sitting between them. The CDR3 is made up of 12 amino acids. The V gene's germline CDR1 is SNHLY and CDR2 FYNNEI.

The rearrangement links TRBV30 to TRBJ2-5; D unclear. Per germline, CDR1 GTSNPN and CDR2 SVGIG (reference sequence). The CDR3 contains 13 residues. V dropped 5 bases and J dropped 3 bases, with 13 bases sitting between them. The CDR3 coding sequence is TGTGCCTGGTGCCCGGCAGGCGAAGAGACCCAGTACTTC. Its translation is CAWCPAGEETQYF.